This T cell receptor beta chain was obtained from a study of T cell changes during pregnancy in multiple sclerosis. Sequencing used immunoSEQ multiplex PCR; TCRdb keeps in-frame clones, though not all of them. The sample includes about 50,000 clones, over 90% seen only once; the top ten take 0.61%. Deletions cut 0 bases from V and 4 bases from J, with 10 bases between. Per germline, CDR1 SGHTS and CDR2 YDEGEE. The length of the CDR3 is 14 residues. The material was CD4+ T cells from peripheral blood mononuclear cells, obtained after pregnancy. The chain joins TRBV5-8 to TRBJ1-1; D gene ambiguous. The TCR was taken from a female donor in good health, enrolled as a control in a pregnancy study. The CDR3 sequence is CASSLGATRTEAFF. The CDR3 coding sequence is TGTGCCAGCAGCTTGGGGGCAACCCGCACTGAAGCTTTCTTT. Filled out from reference TRBV5-8 and TRBJ1-1, the complete variable domain reads EAGVTQSPTHLIKTRGQQATLRCSPISGHTSVYWYQQALGLGLQFLLWYDEGEERNRGNFPPRFSGRQFPNYSSELNVNALELEDSALYLCASSLGATRTEAFFGQGTRLTVV.